A single sample is the source of the 3 T cell receptor beta chains below, sequenced in a study of cytomegalovirus exposure and HLA in healthy donors. Use of 60 Vbeta and 13 Jbeta primers characterized the PCR. Clones were sequenced by immunoSEQ multiplex PCR, and TCRdb holds only the in-frame ones, with some missing. The sample consists of about 120,000 clones, 60% to 85% of them appearing once. The source material was PBMCs. The source of these receptors is a woman in her forties in good health and CMV-seropositive.

The gene calls are TRBV9 and TRBJ2-5, with TRBD2 matching over 8 bases. The CDR3 is 15 residues long. V trimming: 1 base; J trimming: 4 bases; junction bases outside the gene matches: 6. Germline V lookup: CDR1 SGDLS, CDR2 YYNGEE. As DNA, the CDR3 is TGTGCCAGCAGCGTATCCAGCGGGAGAGGAGAGACCCAGTACTTC. The encoded protein is CASSVSSGRGETQYF.

Note on this clone: The sample contains more than one DNA sequence encoding this CDR3. The chain joins TRBV7-2 to TRBJ2-1; 10 positions match TRBD1. V lost 4 bases and J lost 2; bases outside the gene matches: 2. This CDR3 has 15 residues. CDR1 and CDR2 from the germline V gene are SGHTA and FQGNSA. CDR3 in DNA: TGTGCCAGCAGCTCCGACAGGGGGCCCTACAATGAGCAGTTCTTC. Its translation is CASSSDRGPYNEQFF.

This clone was observed a handful of times. The V and J genes are TRBV10-2 and TRBJ2-1; 10 bases agree with TRBD1. V lost 3 bases and J lost 8; bases outside the gene matches: 7. Germline assignment: CDR1 WSHSY and CDR2 SAAADI. The CDR3 runs to 15 residues. CDR3 amino acids: CASSDPGTGVHEQFF. The CDR3 DNA reads as TGCGCCAGCAGTGATCCCGGGACAGGGGTCCATGAGCAGTTCTTC.